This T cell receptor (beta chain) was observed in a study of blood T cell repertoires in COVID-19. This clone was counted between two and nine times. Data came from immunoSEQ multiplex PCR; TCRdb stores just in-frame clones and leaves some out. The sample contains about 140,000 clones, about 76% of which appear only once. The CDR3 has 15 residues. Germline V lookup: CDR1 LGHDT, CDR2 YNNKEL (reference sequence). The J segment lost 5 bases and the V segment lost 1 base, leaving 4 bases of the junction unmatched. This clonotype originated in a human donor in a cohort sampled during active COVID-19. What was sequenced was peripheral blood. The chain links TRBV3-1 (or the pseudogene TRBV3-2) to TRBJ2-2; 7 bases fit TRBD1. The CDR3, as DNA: TGTGCCAGCAGCCAAGGACAGGGCTGGACCGGGGAGCTGTTTTTT. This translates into CASSQGQGWTGELFF.